The 26 T cell receptor beta chains reported below all come from one sample, sequenced in a study of blood T cell repertoires in COVID-19. Sequenced by immunoSEQ multiplex PCR; TCRdb stores in-frame clones only, minus some. The table includes roughly 250,000 clones, about 85% detected once. Sequencing was carried out using peripheral blood. The receptor set was obtained from a human donor with COVID-19, enrolled during active disease. The donor label of this sample is uncertain.

This clone was recorded once. The chain joins TRBV7-9 to TRBJ1-1; no definite D call. The V end lost 2 bases, the J end lost 7 bases, and 17 bases lay between the germline ends. The CDR3 spans 15 residues. Per the germline V gene, CDR1 is SEHNR and CDR2 is FQNEAQ (reference sequence). Written as DNA, the CDR3 is TGTGCCAGCAGCTTAAAGTTAGGCAGGCCCGGTGAAGCTTTCTTT. This translates into CASSLKLGRPGEAFF.

This clone occurred once. The chain combines TRBV6-5 with TRBJ1-4, with TRBD1 as a possible D gene (5 bases). The V end lost 5 bases, the J end lost 5 bases, and 12 bases lay between the germline ends. CDR1 and CDR2 (germline): MNHEY, SVGAGI. The length of the CDR3 is 14 residues. The CDR3 DNA follows: TGTGCCAGCAGTCTTCCGGCAGGGAATGAAAAACTGTTTTTT. Translated, it gives CASSLPAGNEKLFF.

V usage is TRBV11-2 and J usage is TRBJ1-1; a possible D gene is TRBD1 (5 bases). Per the germline V gene, CDR1 is SGHAT and CDR2 is FQNNGV. Trimming took 2 bases from V and 5 from J, leaving 18 bases between them. The CDR3 has 16 residues. The chain's CDR3 is CASSLTPGGVETEAFF. The CDR3 nucleotides read TGTGCCAGCAGCTTAACCCCGGGGGGAGTAGAGACTGAAGCTTTCTTT. Based on the CDR3 plus reference TRBV11-2 and TRBJ1-1, the full variable domain is EAGVAQSPRYKIIEKRQSVAFWCNPISGHATLYWYQQILGQGPKLLIQFQNNGVVDDSQLPKDRFSAERLKGVDSTLKIQPAKLEDSAVYLCASSLTPGGVETEAFFGQGTRLTVV.

The V gene is TRBV18, the J gene TRBJ2-7; 10 nucleotides align to TRBD2. The CDR3 is 17 residues long. Trimming at V came to 1 base and at J to 4 bases, leaving 10 bases not matched to a gene. Germline V lookup: CDR1 KGHSH, CDR2 LQKENI. CDR3 in amino acids: CASSPRVEASGSYEQYF. The CDR3 DNA reads as TGTGCCAGCTCACCACGGGTTGAAGCTAGCGGGAGTTACGAGCAGTACTTC.

V gene TRBV12-3 or TRBV12-4 combines with J gene TRBJ2-7; 8 nucleotides line up with TRBD1. After removal of 5 bases from V and 5 bases from J, the junction contained 5 bases not matched to a gene. The CDR3 is made up of 13 amino acids. This CDR3 is CASSLTGAHEQYF. The CDR3 bases are TGTGCCAGCAGTCTGACAGGGGCCCACGAGCAGTACTTC.

This chain connects TRBV6-2 or TRBV6-3 to TRBJ2-7; TRBD1 matches at 7 bases. The V gene's germline CDR1 is MNHEY and CDR2 SVGEGT. The ends lost 4 bases at V and 6 bases at J; junction bases unmatched: 9. The CDR3 extends over 14 amino acids. In DNA, the CDR3 is TGTGCCAGCAGTTCAGGACAGGCACCCTCCGAGCAGTACTTC. It translates to CASSSGQAPSEQYF.

The rearrangement uses TRBV7-2 and TRBJ1-1; D is uncertain. V was trimmed by 5 bases and J by 1 base, leaving 20 bases between them. In germline, CDR1 is SGHTA, CDR2 FQGNSA. This CDR3 has 17 residues. CDR3 DNA sequence: TGTGCCAGCAGCAGATCCCATGACGGACTAAAGAACACTGAAGCTTTCTTT. Encoded protein: CASSRSHDGLKNTEAFF.

The chain couples TRBV5-5 to TRBJ1-4; D gene uncertain. The CDR3 totals 14 residues. Germline CDR1 and CDR2: SGHKS and YYEKEE (reference sequence). With 4 bases removed from V and 3 bases from J, the gap between germline ends came to 10 bases. CDR3 sequence reads: CASSLDAANEKLFF. The CDR3 DNA is TGTGCCAGCAGCCTGGACGCGGCTAATGAAAAACTGTTTTTT.

The chain uses TRBV6-2 or TRBV6-3 and TRBJ2-1, with D possibly being TRBD2 (6 bases). This CDR3 is built from 14 residues. Trimming removed 2 bases from V and 6 bases from J, with 11 bases in between. CDR1 MNHEY and CDR2 SVGEGT come from the germline V gene. CDR3 residues: CASSYRGLRNEQFF. The CDR3 DNA follows: TGTGCCAGCAGTTACCGGGGACTTCGCAATGAGCAGTTCTTC.

This clone was counted at least ten times. The J gene is TRBJ1-5, the V gene TRBV4-1, with D perhaps TRBD1 (6 bases). This CDR3 has 14 amino acids. The germline V gene encodes CDR1 MGHRA and CDR2 YSYEKL. Trimming shortened V by 4 bases and J by 8 bases, and 15 bases separated the two germline ends. CDR3 sequence (DNA): TGCGCCAGCAGCCTGGGGAGGGGGTATGAGCCCCAGCATTTT. Translation gives CASSLGRGYEPQHF.

This chain joins TRBV19 and TRBJ1-1, with D unclear. Germline V gene sequence: CDR1 LNHDA, CDR2 SQIVND (reference sequence). This CDR3 region has 15 residues. Trimming pared 5 bases from V and 0 bases from J, leaving 13 bases between. The CDR3 coding sequence is TGTGCCAGTAGTTCCTGGACCGGGGTGAACACTGAAGCTTTCTTT. Amino acids: CASSSWTGVNTEAFF. Filled out from reference TRBV19 and TRBJ1-1, the complete variable domain reads DGGITQSPKYLFRKEGQNVTLSCEQNLNHDAMYWYRQDPGQGLRLIYYSQIVNDFQKGDIAEGYSVSREKKESFPLTVTSAQKNPTAFYLCASSSWTGVNTEAFFGQGTRLTVV.

The chain recombines TRBV6-5 with TRBJ1-4, with D possibly TRBD1 on 6 matching bases. CDR3 length: 15 amino acids. Germline CDR1 is MNHEY and CDR2 is SVGAGI. With 4 bases removed from V and 2 bases from J, the gap between germline ends came to 11 bases. As DNA, the CDR3 is TGTGCCAGCAGTTTACAGGGTCCGACTAATGAAAAACTGTTTTTT. It yields the protein CASSLQGPTNEKLFF.

CDR3 residues: CATSDPGQPNQPQHF. The DNA of the CDR3 is TGTGCCACCAGTGATCCGGGACAGCCCAATCAGCCCCAGCATTTT. V usage is TRBV24-1 and J usage is TRBJ1-5; 7 bases are shared with TRBD1. The V segment lost 3 bases and the J segment 3 bases; nucleotides outside the gene matches: 4. This CDR3 is built from 15 residues. Germline V gene lookup returns CDR1 KGHDR and CDR2 SFDVKD.

V usage is TRBV19 and J usage is TRBJ1-2; D is unclear. The germline V gene has CDR1 LNHDA and CDR2 SQIVND (reference sequence). The CDR3 runs to 15 residues. V gave up 5 bases and J gave up 0 bases, with 13 bases separating them. The CDR3 here is CASSVFGEANYGYTF. DNA for the CDR3: TGTGCCAGTAGTGTTTTCGGGGAAGCTAACTATGGCTACACCTTC.

The J gene is TRBJ1-2, the V gene TRBV4-1; D possibly corresponds to TRBD1 (5 bases). V was trimmed by 4 bases and J by 0 bases, leaving 12 bases between them. Germline CDR1 reads MGHRA; CDR2 reads YSYEKL. This CDR3 is 15 amino acids long. The CDR3 bases are TGCGCCAGCAGCCTTGAACCGGGGGCTAACTATGGCTACACCTTC. Amino acid sequence: CASSLEPGANYGYTF.

The chain is built from TRBV6-2 or TRBV6-3 and TRBJ2-5, with TRBD2 matching over 13 bases. The CDR3 spans 16 residues. Germline V gene data show CDR1 as MNHEY and CDR2 as SVGEGT. The ends lost 2 bases at V and 5 bases at J; junction bases unmatched: 5. CDR3 residues: CASSYRTSGSLETQYF. In DNA, the CDR3 is TGTGCCAGCAGTTACCGGACTAGCGGGAGTTTGGAGACCCAGTACTTC.

V usage is TRBV5-1 and J usage is TRBJ1-6, with D uncertain. The germline V and J ends were trimmed by 2 bases and 7 bases, with 4 bases remaining between them. This CDR3 contains 12 residues. Germline CDR1 reads SGHRS; CDR2 reads YFSETQ. CDR3 nucleotides: TGCGCCAGCAGCTTCGGGAATTCACCCCTCCACTTT. Translation: CASSFGNSPLHF.

The chain employs TRBV6-6 and TRBJ1-6, with D unclear. V shed 3 bases and J shed 7 bases, with 4 bases lying between them. CDR1 and CDR2 from the germline V gene are MNHNY and SVGAGI (reference sequence). The CDR3 runs to 12 residues. The CDR3 DNA follows: TGTGCCAGCAGTTATCGGAATTCACCCCTCCACTTT. Amino acid sequence: CASSYRNSPLHF.

The chain joins TRBV28 to TRBJ2-3, with D unclear. V was trimmed by 10 bases and J by 3 bases, leaving 11 bases between them. Germline assignment: CDR1 MDHEN and CDR2 SYDVKM. The CDR3 contains 12 residues. CDR3 nucleotides: TGTGCCACCACTAAGCAAACAGATACGCAGTATTTT. It yields the protein CATTKQTDTQYF.

DNA of the CDR3: TGTGCCTGGAGTGTCTCCCGGACAGCAACTAATGAAAAACTGTTTTTT. It translates to CAWSVSRTATNEKLFF. The rearrangement uses TRBV30 and TRBJ1-4; tentative D call: TRBD1 (6 bases). V was clipped by 0 bases and J by 0 bases, with 11 bases between them. The CDR3 is made up of 16 amino acids. CDR1 and CDR2 (germline): GTSNPN, SVGIG (reference sequence).

The chain has TRBV9 and TRBJ1-3, with D perhaps matching TRBD1 (6 bases). The CDR3 covers 16 residues. Trimming removed 0 bases from V and 0 bases from J, with 10 bases in between. Per germline, CDR1 SGDLS and CDR2 YYNGEE. The CDR3 region is CASSVEGGGSGNTIYF. The CDR3 nucleotides are TGTGCCAGCAGCGTAGAAGGGGGTGGCTCTGGAAACACCATATATTTT.

This sequence joins TRBV30 and TRBJ1-5; maybe TRBD1 (6 bases). This CDR3 contains 13 residues. Germline V gene data show CDR1 as GTSNPN and CDR2 as SVGIG (reference sequence). Trimming took 4 bases from V and 4 from J, leaving 11 bases between them. The CDR3 reads CAWKGDINQPQHF. The CDR3 DNA sequence: TGTGCCTGGAAAGGGGACATTAATCAGCCCCAGCATTTT.

This chain joins TRBV27 and TRBJ2-1, with 10 bases aligning to TRBD2. The germline V gene has CDR1 MNHEY and CDR2 SMNVEV (reference sequence). Trimming took 5 bases from V and 5 from J; bases not matched to a gene: 6. CDR3 length equals 15 residues. CDR3: CASSTISGRNNEQFF. CDR3 bases: TGTGCCAGCAGTACTATTAGCGGGAGGAACAATGAGCAGTTCTTC.

The chain combines TRBV19 with TRBJ2-1, with D hard to call. Trimming removed 6 bases from V and 6 bases from J, with 21 bases in between. CDR3 length: 16 amino acids. CDR1 is LNHDA, CDR2 SQIVND, per germline (reference sequence). CDR3 region: CASSRIHRQVGNEQFF. CDR3 bases: TGTGCCAGTAGCCGAATACACCGCCAGGTTGGCAATGAGCAGTTCTTC.

V gene TRBV5-1 combines with J gene TRBJ2-1, with TRBD2 identical over 14 bases. There are 17 residues in the CDR3. The germline gives CDR1 SGHRS, CDR2 YFSETQ. The trim removed 4 bases at V and 10 bases at J, leaving 13 bases unmatched. The CDR3 reads CASSLGTSGRSGREQFF. CDR3 nucleotides: TGCGCCAGCAGCCTGGGGACTAGCGGGAGATCGGGAAGGGAGCAGTTCTTC.

In this sample, this clone turned up once. The chain links TRBV6-5 to TRBJ1-2, with D maybe TRBD1 (5 bases). CDR1 and CDR2 from the germline V gene are MNHEY and SVGAGI. CDR3 length equals 12 residues. The germline V and J ends were trimmed by 2 bases and 6 bases, with 7 bases remaining between them. This CDR3 reads CASSYKGNGYTF. CDR3 DNA sequence: TGTGCCAGCAGTTACAAGGGGAATGGCTACACCTTC.